This passage covers 9 T cell receptor beta chains from one sample sequenced in a study of cytomegalovirus exposure and HLA in healthy donors. Primers: 60 Vbeta forward and 13 Jbeta reverse. The data were produced by immunoSEQ multiplex PCR, yet TCRdb's version contains in-frame clones alone and is incomplete. Altogether 100,000 to 150,000 clones are present, approximately 82% being singletons, with the ten largest covering 15% to 20%. Sequenced sample: PBMCs. These receptors originate from a man between 18 and 35 years old in good health and CMV-seropositive.

This chain links TRBV7-9 with TRBJ1-2; D is uncertain. The CDR3 has 14 amino acids. The ends were cut back, 0 bases at V and 3 bases at J, with 8 bases in the middle. Germline V gene data show CDR1 as SEHNR and CDR2 as FQNEAQ (reference sequence). The CDR3 protein is CASSLAIVDYGYTF. The CDR3 nucleotides are TGTGCCAGCAGCTTAGCGATAGTCGACTATGGCTACACCTTC.

This rearrangement joins TRBV15 to TRBJ1-3; 8 nucleotides align to TRBD1. V shed 5 bases and J 4 bases; nucleotides not matched to a gene: 7. This CDR3 spans 15 amino acids. Germline CDR1 LNHNV, CDR2 YYDKDF (reference sequence). This CDR3 is CATSRTGIAGNTIYF. CDR3 DNA sequence: TGTGCCACCAGCCGGACAGGGATCGCCGGAAACACCATATATTTT.

The chain carries TRBV5-1 and TRBJ2-3; 11 bases fit TRBD2. The CDR3 is made up of 15 amino acids. V shed 3 bases, J shed 4 bases, and the junction held 4 bases outside the gene matches. Germline V gene sequence: CDR1 SGHRS, CDR2 YFSETQ. Here the CDR3 reads CASSYLAGGPDTQYF. The CDR3 bases are TGCGCCAGCAGCTATTTAGCGGGGGGGCCAGATACGCAGTATTTT. The variable domain in full, completed from reference TRBV5-1 and TRBJ2-3, reads KAGVTQTPRYLIKTRGQQVTLSCSPISGHRSVSWYQQTPGQGLQFLFEYFSETQRNKGNFPGRFSGRQFSNSRSEMNVSTLELGDSALYLCASSYLAGGPDTQYFGPGTRLTVL.

J is TRBJ2-5 and V is TRBV14; D gene unclear. V shed 1 base and J shed 4 bases, with 10 bases lying between them. Germline V gene data show CDR1 as SGHDN and CDR2 as FVKESK. The CDR3 contains 14 residues. The CDR3 DNA is TGTGCCAGCAGCCAAGCTGGCCATGGAGAGACCCAGTACTTC. It is translated as CASSQAGHGETQYF. Filled out from reference TRBV14 and TRBJ2-5, the complete variable domain reads EAGVTQFPSHSVIEKGQTVTLRCDPISGHDNLYWYRRVMGKEIKFLLHFVKESKQDESGMPNNRFLAERTGGTYSTLKVQPAELEDSGVYFCASSQAGHGETQYFGPGTRLLVL.

The CDR3 nucleotides are TGTGCCAGCAGTGAAGGACAGGGTCCGTACTTC. Translating it yields CASSEGQGPYF. This chain connects TRBV2 to TRBJ2-7; 7 bases are shared with TRBD1. Trimming removed 1 base from V and 12 bases from J; junction bases left unmatched: 3. The CDR3 spans 11 residues. Germline-derived CDR1 and CDR2 are SNHLY and FYNNEI.

The J gene is TRBJ2-7, the V gene TRBV4-1; tentative D call: TRBD1 (5 bases). Trimming took off 0 bases at V and 7 bases at J, with 13 bases between the two ends. The germline gives CDR1 MGHRA, CDR2 YSYEKL. This CDR3 spans 14 amino acids. CDR3 sequence (DNA): TGCGCCAGCAGCCAAGACCCGGACATCTTGGAGCAGTACTTC. Translated: CASSQDPDILEQYF.

In its sample, this clone was seen once. The rearrangement links TRBV27 to TRBJ1-1; perhaps TRBD1 as D (5 bases). Trimming stripped 6 bases from V and 5 bases from J, with 25 bases between. In germline, CDR1 is MNHEY, CDR2 SMNVEV (reference sequence). CDR3 size: 17 residues. The CDR3 region is CASSPGWGVPEGTEAFF. The DNA for the CDR3 is TGTGCCAGCAGCCCAGGGTGGGGGGTCCCCGAGGGTACTGAAGCTTTCTTT.

The chain combines TRBV6-5 with TRBJ1-1, with TRBD1 matching 7 bases. This CDR3 has 15 amino acids. Germline V gives CDR1 MNHEY, CDR2 SVGAGI. V trimming: 2 bases; J trimming: 5 bases; junction bases outside the gene matches: 8. The CDR3 sequence: CASSYLGQSGTEAFF. The CDR3 DNA sequence: TGTGCCAGCAGTTACCTGGGACAGTCAGGGACTGAAGCTTTCTTT.

The V call is TRBV19, the J call TRBJ2-2; TRBD1 matches 11 bases. The CDR3 totals 14 residues. CDR1 and CDR2 from the germline V gene are LNHDA and SQIVND (reference sequence). With 6 bases clipped from V and 7 bases from J, the junction kept 4 bases outside the gene matches. The CDR3 loop is CASRPGQGVGELFF. CDR3 sequence (DNA): TGTGCCAGTAGGCCGGGACAGGGGGTCGGGGAGCTGTTTTTT.